These T cell receptor beta chains were read from a single sample in a study of identical twins. TCRdb recomputed calls from the 5' RACE reads with MiXCR, one row per CDR3 protein. Among approximately 230,000 distinct CDR3 sequences, over 5.5% were seen once, and the ten largest hold roughly 15%. These same records also appear under a second study, on T cells expressing NK-cell markers.

The sequencing input was CD8+ T cells sorted from blood. Source of these receptors: a young woman in good health. The CDR3 runs from the conserved cysteine through the conserved F or W.

J: TRBJ2-1
length: 15
V: TRBV7-9
CDR3: CASSLALGSVNEQFF

J: TRBJ2-1
length: 16
V: TRBV4-1
CDR3: CASSLRVGPSYNEQFF

J: TRBJ2-7
length: 14
V: TRBV3-1
CDR3: CASSQGGGAYEQYF

J: TRBJ2-1
length: 15
V: TRBV3-1
CDR3: CASSRPTEGANEQFF

J: TRBJ2-2
length: 17
V: TRBV6-2/TRBV6-3
CDR3: CASNLFRDSPRTGELFF

J: TRBJ2-5
length: 10
V: TRBV29-1
CDR3: CSVDGETQYF

J: TRBJ2-7
length: 12
V: TRBV29-1
CDR3: CSVLGQVYEQYF

J: TRBJ1-1
length: 13
V: TRBV5-6
CDR3: CASSLVLEERAFF

J: TRBJ1-5
length: 17
V: TRBV7-2
CDR3: CASSLWPRGTIRQPQHF

J: TRBJ2-6
length: 18
V: TRBV9
CDR3: CASSVEVRLAAGANVLTF

J: TRBJ2-1
length: 15
V: TRBV20-1
CDR3: CSAREGEESYNEQFF

J: TRBJ2-3
length: 16
V: TRBV10-3
CDR3: CAISESDVGLTDTQYF

J: TRBJ2-2
length: 14
V: TRBV29-1
CDR3: CSVVWESNTGELFF

J: TRBJ2-1
length: 16
V: TRBV27
CDR3: CASHHMALAGGNEQFF

J: TRBJ2-1
length: 16
V: TRBV12-3/TRBV12-4
CDR3: CASSLERVRTYNEQFF